The entry that follows covers one TCR beta chain sequence. This specimen belongs to a study of OX40 agonist ivuxolimab in advanced cancers. Whole-study context: Prior therapy, whether anti-PD-1, anti-PD-L1 or anti-CTLA-4, was allowed, and under 50% had some.

With 0 bases clipped from V and 2 bases from J, the junction kept 11 bases outside the gene matches. This CDR3 has 19 amino acids. The germline V gene has CDR1 GTSNPN and CDR2 SVGIG (reference sequence). The table came from immunoSEQ multiplex PCR; TCRdb's copy has only in-frame clones and leaves some out. The data show around 78,000 clones, over 75% seen once. The chain links TRBV30 to TRBJ2-7; TRBD2 matches at 15 bases. This sequence was found in an adult with an advanced solid tumor such as melanoma, head and neck, liver or kidney cancer. Sequencing used CD4+ or CD8+ T cells sorted from blood, obtained in a trial of the OX40 agonist ivuxolimab. Here the CDR3 reads CAWSVPGLAGGPTPYEQYF. The CDR3 nucleotides are TGTGCCTGGAGTGTACCAGGACTAGCGGGAGGGCCAACCCCCTACGAGCAGTACTTC.